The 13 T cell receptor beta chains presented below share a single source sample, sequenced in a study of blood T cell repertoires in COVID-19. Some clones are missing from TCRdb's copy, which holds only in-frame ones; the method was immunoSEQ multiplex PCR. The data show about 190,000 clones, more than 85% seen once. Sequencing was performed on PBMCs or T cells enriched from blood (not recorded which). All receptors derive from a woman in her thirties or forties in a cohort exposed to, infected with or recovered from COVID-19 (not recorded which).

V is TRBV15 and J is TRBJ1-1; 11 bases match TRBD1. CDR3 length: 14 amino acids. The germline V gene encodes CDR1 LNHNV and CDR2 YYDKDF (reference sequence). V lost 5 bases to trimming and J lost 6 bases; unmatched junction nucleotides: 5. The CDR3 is CATSVRGQGAEAFF. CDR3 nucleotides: TGTGCCACCAGCGTGAGGGGACAGGGGGCTGAAGCTTTCTTT. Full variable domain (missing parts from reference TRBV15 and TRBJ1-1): DAMVIQNPRYQVTQFGKPVTLSCSQTLNHNVMYWYQQKSSQAPKLLFHYYDKDFNNEADTPDNFQSRRPNTSFCFLDIRSPGLGDTAMYLCATSVRGQGAEAFFGQGTRLTVV.

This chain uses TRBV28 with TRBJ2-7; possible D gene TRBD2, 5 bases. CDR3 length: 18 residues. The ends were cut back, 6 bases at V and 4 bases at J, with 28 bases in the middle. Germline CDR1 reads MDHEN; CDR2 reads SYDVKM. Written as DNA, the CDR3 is TGTGCCAGCAGCCCCACCCCCGGAGGATTTTGGCCTAATTACGAGCAGTACTTC. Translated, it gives CASSPTPGGFWPNYEQYF.

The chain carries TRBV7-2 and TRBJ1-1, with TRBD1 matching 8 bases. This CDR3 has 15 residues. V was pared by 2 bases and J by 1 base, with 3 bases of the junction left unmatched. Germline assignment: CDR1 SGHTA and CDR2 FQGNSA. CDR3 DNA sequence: TGTGCCAGCAGCTTACGTCAGGGGGCGAACACTGAAGCTTTCTTT. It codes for CASSLRQGANTEAFF.

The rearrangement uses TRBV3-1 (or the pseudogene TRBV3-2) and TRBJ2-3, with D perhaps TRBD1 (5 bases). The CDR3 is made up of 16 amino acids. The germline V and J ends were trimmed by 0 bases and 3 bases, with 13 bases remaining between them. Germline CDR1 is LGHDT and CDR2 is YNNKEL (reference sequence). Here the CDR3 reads CASSQDILAGTDTQYF. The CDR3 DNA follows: TGTGCCAGCAGCCAAGATATCCTTGCAGGGACAGATACGCAGTATTTT.

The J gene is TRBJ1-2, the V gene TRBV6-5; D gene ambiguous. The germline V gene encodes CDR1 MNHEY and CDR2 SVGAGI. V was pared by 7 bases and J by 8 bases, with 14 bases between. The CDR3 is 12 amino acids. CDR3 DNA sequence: TGTGCCAGCACCGAAGGAAGAGGCGGCTACACCTTC. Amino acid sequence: CASTEGRGGYTF.

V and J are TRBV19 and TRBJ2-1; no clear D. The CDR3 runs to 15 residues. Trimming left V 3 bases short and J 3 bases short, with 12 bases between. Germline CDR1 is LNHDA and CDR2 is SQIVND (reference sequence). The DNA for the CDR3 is TGTGCCAGTAGTATCAGCACCCGGAGCTACAATGAGCAGTTCTTC. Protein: CASSISTRSYNEQFF.

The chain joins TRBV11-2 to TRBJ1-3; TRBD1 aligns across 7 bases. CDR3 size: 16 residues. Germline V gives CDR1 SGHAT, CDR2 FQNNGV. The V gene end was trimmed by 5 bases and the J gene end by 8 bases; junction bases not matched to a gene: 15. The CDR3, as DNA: TGTGCCAGCAGCCCCTGGATTGGACAGGCAAGGGACACCATATATTTT. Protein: CASSPWIGQARDTIYF.

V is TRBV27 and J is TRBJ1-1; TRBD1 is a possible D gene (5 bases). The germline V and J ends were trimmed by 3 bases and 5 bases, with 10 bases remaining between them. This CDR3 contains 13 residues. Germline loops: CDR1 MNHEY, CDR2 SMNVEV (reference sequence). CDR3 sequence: CASSLNRITEAFF. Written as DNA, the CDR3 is TGTGCCAGCAGTTTGAACAGGATAACTGAAGCTTTCTTT.

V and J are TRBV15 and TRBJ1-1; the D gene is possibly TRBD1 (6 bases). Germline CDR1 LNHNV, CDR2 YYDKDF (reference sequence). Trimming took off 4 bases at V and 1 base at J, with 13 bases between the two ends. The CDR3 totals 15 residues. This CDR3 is CATSKPQTGNTEAFF. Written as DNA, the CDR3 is TGTGCCACCAGCAAACCCCAGACAGGGAACACTGAAGCTTTCTTT.

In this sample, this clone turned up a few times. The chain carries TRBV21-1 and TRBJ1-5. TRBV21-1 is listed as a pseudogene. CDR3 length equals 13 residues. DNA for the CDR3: TGTGCCAGCAACCCTAGCCGGCCCCAGCCCCAGCATTTT. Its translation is CASNPSRPQPQHF.

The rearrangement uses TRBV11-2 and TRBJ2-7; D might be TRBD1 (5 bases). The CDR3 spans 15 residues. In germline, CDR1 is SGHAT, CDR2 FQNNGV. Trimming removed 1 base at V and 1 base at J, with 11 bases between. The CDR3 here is CASSLGARGSYEQYF. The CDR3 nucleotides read TGTGCCAGCAGCTTAGGGGCAAGGGGATCCTACGAGCAGTACTTC.

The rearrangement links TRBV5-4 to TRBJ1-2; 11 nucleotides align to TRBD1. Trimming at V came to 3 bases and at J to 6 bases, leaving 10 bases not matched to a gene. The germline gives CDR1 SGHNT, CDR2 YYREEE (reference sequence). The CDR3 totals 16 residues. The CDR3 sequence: CASSYPPGQGEDGYTF. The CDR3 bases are TGTGCCAGCAGCTACCCCCCGGGACAGGGGGAGGATGGCTACACCTTC.

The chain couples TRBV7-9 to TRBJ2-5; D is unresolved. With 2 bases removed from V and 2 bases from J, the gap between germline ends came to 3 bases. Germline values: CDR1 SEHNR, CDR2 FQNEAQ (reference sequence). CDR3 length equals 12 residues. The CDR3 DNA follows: TGTGCCAGCAGCTTACAGCAAGAGACCCAGTACTTC. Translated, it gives CASSLQQETQYF.